Presented here are 12 T cell receptor beta chains from one specimen sequenced in a study of siplizumab effects on memory and regulatory T cells. The assay was immunoSEQ multiplex PCR, and TCRdb's table has in-frame clones only and misses some. The sample yields approximately 110,000 clones, under 95% seen once. The specimen was Tregs sorted from blood. The receptors here all came from a human donor in good health.

The gene calls are TRBV5-5 and TRBJ1-5, with TRBD1 matching over 8 bases. The ends lost 0 bases at V and 4 bases at J; junction bases unmatched: 3. The CDR3 is 15 residues long. CDR1 and CDR2 (germline): SGHKS, YYEKEE (reference sequence). The CDR3 nucleotides read TGTGCCAGCAGCTTGGACGGACAGGGAAATCAGCCCCAGCATTTT. It yields the protein CASSLDGQGNQPQHF.

The chain links TRBV29-1 to TRBJ2-1; D is unresolved. The CDR3 is made up of 13 amino acids. CDR1 is SQVTM and CDR2 is ANQGSEA in the germline V gene. V lost 3 bases to trimming and J lost 4 bases, with 10 bases between them. CDR3 protein: CSVDPQGYNEQFF. CDR3 in DNA: TGCAGCGTTGACCCCCAAGGGTACAATGAGCAGTTCTTC.

This clone was detected a few times. This chain connects TRBV13 to TRBJ2-7; D possibly corresponds to TRBD2 (6 bases). Trimming cost V 0 bases and J 2 bases, with 20 bases left between them. Germline lookup yields CDR1 PRHDT and CDR2 FYEKMQ (reference sequence). CDR3 length: 18 residues. CDR3 DNA sequence: TGTGCCAGCAGCTTAGGCCTAGGGGACTCTCGACTAACCTACGAGCAGTACTTC. Encoded protein: CASSLGLGDSRLTYEQYF. The variable domain in full, with the rest retrieved from reference TRBV13 and TRBJ2-7, is AAGVIQSPRHLIKEKRETATLKCYPIPRHDTVYWYQQGPGQDPQFLISFYEKMQSDKGSIPDRFSAQQFSDYHSELNMSSLELGDSALYFCASSLGLGDSRLTYEQYFGPGTRLTVT.

V gene TRBV6-1 combines with J gene TRBJ1-2; D unresolved. The germline CDR1 and CDR2 sequences are MNHNS and SASEGT. This CDR3 is 14 amino acids long. The V and J ends lost 5 bases and 7 bases respectively, with 17 bases between them. The CDR3 reads CASSLLRDGLGYTF. DNA for the CDR3: TGTGCCAGCAGTCTCCTCCGAGATGGTCTTGGCTACACCTTC.

V is TRBV11-2 and J is TRBJ2-3, with D uncertain. CDR1 and CDR2 from the germline V gene are SGHAT and FQNNGV. The CDR3 sequence is 13 residues long. V gave up 0 bases and J gave up 6 bases, with 7 bases separating them. The CDR3 DNA reads TGTGCCAGCAGCTTAGATCAGGCGGATACGCAGTATTTT. Residues: CASSLDQADTQYF.

The chain joins TRBV7-2 to TRBJ1-5, with D unresolved. V lost 2 bases, J lost 5 bases, and 7 bases lay in between. The CDR3 extends over 13 amino acids. The germline gives CDR1 SGHTA, CDR2 FQGNSA. CDR3 nucleotides: TGTGCCAGCAGCTTAATGCAGGATCAGCCCCAGCATTTT. As protein: CASSLMQDQPQHF.

The chain links TRBV5-1 to TRBJ2-6; TRBD1 agrees at 11 bases. This CDR3 comprises 16 residues. Germline lookup yields CDR1 SGHRS and CDR2 YFSETQ. The ends lost 8 bases at V and 4 bases at J; junction bases unmatched: 8. This CDR3 reads CASRRTGGAGANVLTF. The CDR3 DNA sequence: TGCGCCAGTAGACGGACAGGGGGCGCAGGGGCCAACGTCCTGACTTTC.

This clone came up once. This chain links TRBV18 with TRBJ2-3; 7 nucleotides align to TRBD2. Germline CDR1 KGHSH, CDR2 LQKENI. The V gene end was trimmed by 8 bases and the J gene end by 4 bases; junction bases not matched to a gene: 0. The CDR3 spans 11 residues. CDR3 residues: CASREADTQYF. DNA for the CDR3: TGTGCCAGCCGGGAGGCAGATACGCAGTATTTT.

This clone was found once. This rearrangement joins TRBV7-9 to TRBJ2-1, with 12 bases identical to TRBD1. With 7 bases clipped from V and 7 bases from J, the junction kept 8 bases outside the gene matches. Germline CDR1 SEHNR, CDR2 FQNEAQ (reference sequence). This CDR3 region has 15 residues. The CDR3 spells CASKIRDRGQNEQFF. For the CDR3, the DNA is TGTGCCAGCAAAATCAGGGACAGGGGGCAAAATGAGCAGTTCTTC.

J is TRBJ2-4 and V is TRBV5-1; 16 nucleotides match TRBD2. CDR3 length: 18 amino acids. From germline, CDR1 is SGHRS and CDR2 YFSETQ. Trimming cost V 3 bases and J 10 bases; bases outside gene matches: 13. CDR3 in DNA: TGCGCCAGCAGCTGGGGACTAGCGGGAGGGCTTCGATCGGAGATTCAGTACTTC. Protein product: CASSWGLAGGLRSEIQYF.

The chain uses TRBV7-3 and TRBJ2-5; D is perhaps TRBD1 (6 bases). CDR3 size: 14 residues. Trimming removed 2 bases at V and 7 bases at J, with 14 bases between. Germline V lookup: CDR1 SGHTA, CDR2 FQGTGA. CDR3 sequence (DNA): TGTGCCAGCAGCTTAGCAATACAGGGAACGACCCAGTACTTC. Its translation: CASSLAIQGTTQYF.

The rearrangement joins TRBV28 to TRBJ1-2, with no clear D. The CDR3 has 16 residues. Trimming took 7 bases from V and 6 from J, leaving 24 bases between them. The germline V gene encodes CDR1 MDHEN and CDR2 SYDVKM. The CDR3 protein is CASKEAETLLFNGYTF. CDR3 sequence (DNA): TGTGCCAGCAAAGAGGCGGAAACCCTACTATTCAATGGCTACACCTTC.